This note documents a single TCR beta chain sequence. This entry is derived from a study of blood T cell repertoires in COVID-19. Study as a whole: From T cells, B-cell-depleted T cells, or PBMCs came the material, which was cDNA or gDNA.

This table comes from immunoSEQ multiplex PCR, and its TCRdb copy is limited to in-frame clones, with some not included. The repertoire includes 150,000 to 200,000 clones, about nine tenths of them detected once, and about 2.3% sits in the top ten. The study recruited people aged roughly 18 to 100 years across roughly 23 US areas. Two negative PCRs, clearance, or symptom resolution characterized the recovered Cohort 3 donors. The source of this sequence is a woman in her twenties or thirties who had recovered from COVID-19. What was sequenced was PBMCs or T cells enriched from blood (not recorded which).

CDR3 nucleotide sequence: TGTGCCACCAGCAGATATCGGGTAGCGGGGGTTAGCAATGAGCAGTTCTTC. Amino acid sequence: CATSRYRVAGVSNEQFF. This chain connects TRBV15 to TRBJ2-1; 9 bases are a match to TRBD2. The trim removed 2 bases at V and 6 bases at J, leaving 11 bases unmatched. CDR3 length equals 17 residues. Germline V CDR1 and CDR2: LNHNV, YYDKDF (reference sequence).